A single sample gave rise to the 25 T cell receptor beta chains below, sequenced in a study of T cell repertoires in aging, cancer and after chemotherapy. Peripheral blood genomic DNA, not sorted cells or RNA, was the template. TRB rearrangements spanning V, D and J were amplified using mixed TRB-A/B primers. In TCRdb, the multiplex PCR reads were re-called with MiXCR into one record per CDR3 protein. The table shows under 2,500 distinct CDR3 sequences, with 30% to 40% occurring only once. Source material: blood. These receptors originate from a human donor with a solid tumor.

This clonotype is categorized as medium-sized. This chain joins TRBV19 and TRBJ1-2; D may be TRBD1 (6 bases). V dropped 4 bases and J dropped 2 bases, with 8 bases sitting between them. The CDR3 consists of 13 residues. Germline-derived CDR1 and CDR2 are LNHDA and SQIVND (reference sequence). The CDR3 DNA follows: TGTGCCAGTAGTACAGGGGCCAACTATGGCTACACCTTC. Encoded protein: CASSTGANYGYTF.

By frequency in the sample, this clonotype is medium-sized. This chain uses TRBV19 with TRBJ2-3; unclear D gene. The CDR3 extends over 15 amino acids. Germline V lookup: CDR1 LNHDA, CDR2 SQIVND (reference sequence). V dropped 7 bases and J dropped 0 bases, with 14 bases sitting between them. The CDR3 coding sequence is TGTGCCAGTAAGAATTGGCAGACAAGCACAGATACGCAGTATTTT. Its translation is CASKNWQTSTDTQYF.

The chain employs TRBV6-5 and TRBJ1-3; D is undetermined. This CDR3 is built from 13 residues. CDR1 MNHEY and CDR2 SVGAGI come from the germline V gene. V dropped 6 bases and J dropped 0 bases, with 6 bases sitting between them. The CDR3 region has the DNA TGTGCCAGCAGACTAATCTCTGGAAACACCATATATTTT. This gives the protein CASRLISGNTIYF.

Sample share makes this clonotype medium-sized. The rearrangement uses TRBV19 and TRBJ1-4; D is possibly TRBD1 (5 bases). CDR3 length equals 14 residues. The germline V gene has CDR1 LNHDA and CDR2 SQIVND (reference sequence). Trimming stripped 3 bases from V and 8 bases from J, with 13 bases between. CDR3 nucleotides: TGTGCCAGTAGTATCGGGCAGGGAGCCGAAAAACTGTTTTTT. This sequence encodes CASSIGQGAEKLFF.

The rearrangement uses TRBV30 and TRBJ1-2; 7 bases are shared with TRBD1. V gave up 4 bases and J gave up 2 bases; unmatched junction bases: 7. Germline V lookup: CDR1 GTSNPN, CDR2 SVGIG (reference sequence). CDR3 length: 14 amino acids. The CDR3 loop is CAWIQGGGNYGYTF. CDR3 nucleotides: TGTGCCTGGATCCAGGGAGGGGGCAACTATGGCTACACCTTC.

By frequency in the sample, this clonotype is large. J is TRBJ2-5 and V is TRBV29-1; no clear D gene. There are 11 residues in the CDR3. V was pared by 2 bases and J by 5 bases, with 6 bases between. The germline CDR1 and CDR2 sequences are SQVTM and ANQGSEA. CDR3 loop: CSVEMLETQYF. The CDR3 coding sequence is TGCAGCGTTGAAATGCTGGAGACCCAGTACTTC.

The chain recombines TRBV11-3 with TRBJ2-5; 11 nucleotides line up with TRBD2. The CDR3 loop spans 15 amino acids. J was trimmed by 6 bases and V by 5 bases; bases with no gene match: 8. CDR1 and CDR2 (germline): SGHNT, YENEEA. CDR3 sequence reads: CASSPPTSGVKTQYF. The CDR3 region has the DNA TGTGCCAGCAGCCCGCCGACTAGCGGGGTGAAGACCCAGTACTTC.

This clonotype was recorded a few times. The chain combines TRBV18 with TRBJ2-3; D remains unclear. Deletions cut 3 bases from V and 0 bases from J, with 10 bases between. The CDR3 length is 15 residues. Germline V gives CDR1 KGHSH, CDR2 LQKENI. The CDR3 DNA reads TGTGCCAGCTCACCTGACCTGCCTAGCACAGATACGCAGTATTTT. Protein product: CASSPDLPSTDTQYF.

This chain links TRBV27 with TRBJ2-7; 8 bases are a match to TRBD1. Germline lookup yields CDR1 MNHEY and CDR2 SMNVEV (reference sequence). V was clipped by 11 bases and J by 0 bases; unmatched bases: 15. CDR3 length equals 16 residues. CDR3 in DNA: TGTGCCCGCCATCCTGCAGGGGGCAGACCCTCCTACGAGCAGTACTTC. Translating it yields CARHPAGGRPSYEQYF.

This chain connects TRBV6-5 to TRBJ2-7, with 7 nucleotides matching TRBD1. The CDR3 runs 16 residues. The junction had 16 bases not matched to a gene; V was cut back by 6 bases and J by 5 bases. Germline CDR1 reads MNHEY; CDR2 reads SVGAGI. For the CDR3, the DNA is TGTGCCAGCAGACTCAATATCGGGACAGCGAGCCACGAGCAGTACTTC. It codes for CASRLNIGTASHEQYF.

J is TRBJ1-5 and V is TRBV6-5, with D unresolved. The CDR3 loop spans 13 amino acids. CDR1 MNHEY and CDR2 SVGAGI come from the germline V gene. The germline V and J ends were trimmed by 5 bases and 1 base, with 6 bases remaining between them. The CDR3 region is CASSQFSNQPQHF. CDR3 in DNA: TGTGCCAGCAGTCAATTCAGCAATCAGCCCCAGCATTTT.

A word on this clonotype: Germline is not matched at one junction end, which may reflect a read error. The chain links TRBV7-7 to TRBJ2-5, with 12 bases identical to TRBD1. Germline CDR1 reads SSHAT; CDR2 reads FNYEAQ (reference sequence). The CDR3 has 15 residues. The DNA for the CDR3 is TGTGCTAGCAGCCGATGGGACAGGGGGCCAGAGACCCAGTACTTC. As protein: CASSRWDRGPETQYF.

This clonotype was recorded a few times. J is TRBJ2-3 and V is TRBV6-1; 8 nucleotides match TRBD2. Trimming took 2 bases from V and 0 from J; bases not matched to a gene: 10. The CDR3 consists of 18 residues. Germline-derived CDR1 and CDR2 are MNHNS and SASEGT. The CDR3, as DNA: TGTGCCAGCAGTGAAATAAGCGGGAGTCTCCTTAGCACAGATACGCAGTATTTT. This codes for CASSEISGSLLSTDTQYF.

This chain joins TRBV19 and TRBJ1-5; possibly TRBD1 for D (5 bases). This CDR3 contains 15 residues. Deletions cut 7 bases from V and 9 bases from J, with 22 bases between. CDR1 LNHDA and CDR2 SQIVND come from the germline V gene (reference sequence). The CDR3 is CASTTSQGRYRPQHF. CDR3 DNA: TGTGCCAGTACCACCTCCCAGGGAAGGTATCGGCCCCAGCATTTT.

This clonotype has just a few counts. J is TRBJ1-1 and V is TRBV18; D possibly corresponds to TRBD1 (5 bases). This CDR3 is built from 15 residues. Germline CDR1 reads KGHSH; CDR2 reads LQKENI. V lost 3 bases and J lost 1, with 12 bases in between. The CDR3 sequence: CASSPSGTANTEAFF. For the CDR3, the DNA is TGTGCCAGCTCACCTTCCGGGACGGCGAACACTGAAGCTTTCTTT.

This chain's CDR3 is CASSLEGTSAGWRSYEQYF. The CDR3 DNA reads TGTGCCAGCAGCTTAGAAGGGACTAGCGCTGGTTGGCGCTCCTACGAGCAGTACTTC. The rearrangement joins TRBV13 to TRBJ2-7; TRBD2 aligns across 10 bases. The J segment lost 0 bases and the V segment lost 1 base, leaving 12 bases of the junction unmatched. Germline V CDR1 and CDR2: PRHDT, FYEKMQ (reference sequence). CDR3 length equals 19 residues.

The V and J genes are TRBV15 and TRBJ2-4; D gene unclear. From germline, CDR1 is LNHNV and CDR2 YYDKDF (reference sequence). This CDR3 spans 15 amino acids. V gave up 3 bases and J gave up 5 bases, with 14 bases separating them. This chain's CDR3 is CATSRGPGSQNIQYF. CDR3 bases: TGTGCCACCAGCAGGGGTCCCGGTAGCCAAAACATTCAGTACTTC.

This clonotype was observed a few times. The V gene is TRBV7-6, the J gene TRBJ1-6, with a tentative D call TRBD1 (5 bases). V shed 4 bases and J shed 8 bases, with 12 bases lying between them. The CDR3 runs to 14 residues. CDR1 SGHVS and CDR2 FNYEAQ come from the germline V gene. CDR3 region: CASSSGGDYSPLHF. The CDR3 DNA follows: TGTGCCAGCAGCTCTGGGGGGGATTATTCACCCCTCCACTTT.

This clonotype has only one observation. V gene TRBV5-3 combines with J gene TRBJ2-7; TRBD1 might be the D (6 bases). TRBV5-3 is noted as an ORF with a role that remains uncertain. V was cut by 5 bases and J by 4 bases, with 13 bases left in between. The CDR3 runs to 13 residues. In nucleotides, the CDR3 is TGTGCCAGAAGTGCTCACAGGGTTTACGAGCAGTACTTC. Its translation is CARSAHRVYEQYF.

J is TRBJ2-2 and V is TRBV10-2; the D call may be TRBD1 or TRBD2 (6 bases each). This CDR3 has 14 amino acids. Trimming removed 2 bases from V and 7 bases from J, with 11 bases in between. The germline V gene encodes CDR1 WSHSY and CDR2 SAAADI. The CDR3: CASSEEGGIGELFF. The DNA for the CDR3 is TGCGCCAGCAGTGAGGAGGGGGGTATCGGGGAGCTGTTTTTT.

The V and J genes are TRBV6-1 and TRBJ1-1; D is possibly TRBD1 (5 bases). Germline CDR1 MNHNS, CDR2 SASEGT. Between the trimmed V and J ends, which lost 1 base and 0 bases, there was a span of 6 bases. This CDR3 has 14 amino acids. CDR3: CASSEGGLNTEAFF. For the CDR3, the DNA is TGTGCCAGCAGTGAAGGGGGCCTGAACACTGAAGCTTTCTTT.

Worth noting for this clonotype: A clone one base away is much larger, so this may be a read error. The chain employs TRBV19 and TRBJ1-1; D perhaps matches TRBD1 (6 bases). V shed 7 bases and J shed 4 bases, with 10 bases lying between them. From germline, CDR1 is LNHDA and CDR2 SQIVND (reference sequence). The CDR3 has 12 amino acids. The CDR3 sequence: CASTRGGTEAFF. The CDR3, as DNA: TGTGCCAGTACTAGAGGGGGCACTGAAGCTTTCTTT.

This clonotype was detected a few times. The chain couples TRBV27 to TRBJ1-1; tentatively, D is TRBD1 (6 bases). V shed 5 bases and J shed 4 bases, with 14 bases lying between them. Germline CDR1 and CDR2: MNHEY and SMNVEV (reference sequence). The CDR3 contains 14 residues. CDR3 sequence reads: CASSLRSGATEAFF. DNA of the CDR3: TGTGCCAGCAGTCTACGGTCGGGGGCCACTGAAGCTTTCTTT.

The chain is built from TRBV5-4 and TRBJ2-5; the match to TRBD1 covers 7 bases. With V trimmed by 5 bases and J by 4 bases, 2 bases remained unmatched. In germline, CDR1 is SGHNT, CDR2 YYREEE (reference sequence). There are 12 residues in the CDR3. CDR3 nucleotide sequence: TGTGCCAGCAGTTACAGGGGAGAGACCCAGTACTTC. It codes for CASSYRGETQYF.

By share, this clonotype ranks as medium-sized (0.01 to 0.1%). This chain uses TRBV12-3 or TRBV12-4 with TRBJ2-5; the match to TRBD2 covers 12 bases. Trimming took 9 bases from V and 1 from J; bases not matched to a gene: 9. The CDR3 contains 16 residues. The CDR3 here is CASLAGGFLSQETQYF. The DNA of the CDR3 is TGTGCCAGTCTAGCGGGAGGGTTCTTGAGCCAAGAGACCCAGTACTTC.